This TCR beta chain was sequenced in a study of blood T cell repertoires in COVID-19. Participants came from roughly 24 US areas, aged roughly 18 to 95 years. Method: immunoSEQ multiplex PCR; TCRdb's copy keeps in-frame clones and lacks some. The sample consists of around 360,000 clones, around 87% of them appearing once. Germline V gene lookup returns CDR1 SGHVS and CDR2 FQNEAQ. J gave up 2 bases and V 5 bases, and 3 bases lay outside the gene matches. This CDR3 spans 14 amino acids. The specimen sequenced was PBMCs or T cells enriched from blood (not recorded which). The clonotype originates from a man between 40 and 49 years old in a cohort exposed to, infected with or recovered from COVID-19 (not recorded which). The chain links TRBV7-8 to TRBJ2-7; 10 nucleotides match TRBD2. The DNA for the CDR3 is TGTGCCAGCAGCAAACTAGCGGGGCCCTACGAGCAGTACTTC. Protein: CASSKLAGPYEQYF.